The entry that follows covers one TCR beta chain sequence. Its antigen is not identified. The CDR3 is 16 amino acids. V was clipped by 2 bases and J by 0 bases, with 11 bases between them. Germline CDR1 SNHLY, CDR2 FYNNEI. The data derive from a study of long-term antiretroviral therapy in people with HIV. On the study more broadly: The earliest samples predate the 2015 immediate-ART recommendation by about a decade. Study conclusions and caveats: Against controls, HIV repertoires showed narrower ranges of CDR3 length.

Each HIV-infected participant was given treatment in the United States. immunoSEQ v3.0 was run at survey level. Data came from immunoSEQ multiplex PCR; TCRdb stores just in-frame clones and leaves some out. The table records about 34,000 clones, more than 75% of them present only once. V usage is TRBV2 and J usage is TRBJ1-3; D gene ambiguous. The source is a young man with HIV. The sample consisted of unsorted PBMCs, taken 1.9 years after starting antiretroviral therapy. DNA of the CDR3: TGTGCCAGCAGTGAAACGGATATCCTCTCTGGAAACACCATATATTTT. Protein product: CASSETDILSGNTIYF.